This TCR beta chain was sequenced in a study of yellow fever vaccine responses in identical twins. TCRdb itself ran the RT-PCR reads through MiXCR, one entry per CDR3 protein. This table has 30,000 to 40,000 distinct CDR3 sequences, almost 60% appearing once. J lost 4 bases, V lost 5 bases, and 10 bases had no gene match. Germline CDR1 reads WNHNN; CDR2 reads SYGVQD (reference sequence). CDR3 size: 15 residues. Points on this clonotype: Its matching antigen is unknown.

General observations from the study: After vaccination, twins' T cell response reportedly seemed partly convergent, partly personalized.

The gene calls are TRBV10-1 and TRBJ2-7; 8 bases match TRBD1. The material sequenced was T cells from blood (PBMCs), unsorted or a sorted subset (not recorded which), taken before or after yellow fever vaccination (not recorded which). This receptor was obtained from a woman between 18 and 29 years old who received the yellow fever vaccine. This CDR3 reads CASSPRGLLRYEQYF. CDR3 nucleotides: TGCGCCAGCAGTCCCAGGGGGCTGCTTAGGTACGAGCAGTACTTC.